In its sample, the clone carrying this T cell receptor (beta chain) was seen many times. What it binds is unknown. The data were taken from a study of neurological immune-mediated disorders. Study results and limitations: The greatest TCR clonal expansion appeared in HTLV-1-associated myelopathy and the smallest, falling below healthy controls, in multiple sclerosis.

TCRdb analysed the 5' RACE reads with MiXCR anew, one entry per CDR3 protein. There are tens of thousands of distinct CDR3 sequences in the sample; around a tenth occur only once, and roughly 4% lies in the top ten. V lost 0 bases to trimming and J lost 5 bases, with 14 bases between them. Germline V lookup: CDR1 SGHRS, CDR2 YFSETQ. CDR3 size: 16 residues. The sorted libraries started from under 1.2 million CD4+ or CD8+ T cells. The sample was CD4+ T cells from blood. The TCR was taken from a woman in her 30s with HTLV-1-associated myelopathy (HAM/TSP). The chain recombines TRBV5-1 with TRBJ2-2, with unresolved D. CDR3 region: CASSLAFTSYTGELFF. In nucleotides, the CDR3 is TGCGCCAGCAGCTTGGCCTTTACATCCTATACCGGGGAGCTGTTTTTT.